This entry lists 2 T cell receptor beta chains sequenced from one sample in a study of T-cell memory formation after mild COVID-19. TCRdb analysed the 5' RACE reads with MiXCR anew, one entry per CDR3 protein. Among approximately 240,000 distinct CDR3 sequences listed, roughly 17% were seen once. The source material was PBMCs or a T cell subset sorted from them (not recorded which). The receptors come from a man younger than 35 who had mild COVID-19 (a few samples of this study predate the infection). Cell type and time point are not known.

The sample holds a few counts of this clonotype. The chain joins TRBV7-9 to TRBJ2-4; unclear D gene. With 1 base removed from V and 4 bases from J, the gap between germline ends came to 11 bases. The V gene's germline CDR1 is SEHNR and CDR2 FQNEAQ (reference sequence). The CDR3 is made up of 15 amino acids. CDR3 region: CASSLVGSPKNIQYF. The CDR3 region has the DNA TGTGCCAGCAGCTTAGTTGGCAGCCCAAAAAACATTCAGTACTTC. Variable domain in full (rest from reference TRBV7-9 and TRBJ2-4): DTGVSQNPRHKITKRGQNVTFRCDPISEHNRLYWYRQTLGQGPEFLTYFQNEAQLEKSRLLSDRFSAERPKGSFSTLEIQRTEQGDSAMYLCASSLVGSPKNIQYFGAGTRLSVL.

This chain joins TRBV19 and TRBJ2-7; D tentatively reads TRBD1 or TRBD2 (5 bases each). Looked up from germline, CDR1 is LNHDA and CDR2 is SQIVND (reference sequence). CDR3 length: 12 residues. The ends were cut back, 6 bases at V and 4 bases at J, with 10 bases in the middle. The CDR3 sequence: CASRGVGYEQYF. In DNA, the CDR3 is TGTGCCAGTAGGGGGGTCGGGTACGAGCAGTACTTC.